Here is one T cell receptor beta chain with its context. The CDR3 has 10 amino acids. Trimming took 8 bases from V and 8 from J, leaving 6 bases between them. The germline V gene has CDR1 MNHEY and CDR2 SVGAGI. This entry is derived from a study of control samples from healthy donors and cancer patients. The repertoire was sequenced with immunoSEQ multiplex PCR; TCRdb's copy has only in-frame clones and lacks some. The repertoire holds some 160,000 clones, with 90% to 95% as singletons. The V gene is TRBV6-5, the J gene TRBJ1-4; the D is unclear. Material: blood. The sequence was obtained from a woman aged 25-40 years in good health. Written as DNA, the CDR3 is TGTGCCAGCGGCAGCGAAAAACTGTTTTTT. It specifies CASGSEKLFF.